This T cell receptor beta chain comes out of a study of blood T cell repertoires in COVID-19. The assay was immunoSEQ multiplex PCR, and TCRdb's table has in-frame clones only and misses some. The profile shows some 170,000 clones, approximately 80% of them singletons. With V trimmed by 5 bases and J by 4 bases, 5 bases remained unmatched. The CDR3 sequence is 14 residues long. Germline V lookup: CDR1 SGHAT, CDR2 FQNNGV. Sequencing used peripheral blood. The sequence came from a woman of 80 years or more with active or convalescent COVID-19. V usage is TRBV11-2 and J usage is TRBJ1-2; 9 nucleotides agree with TRBD1. CDR3 region: CASSLGQGFYGYTF. CDR3 sequence (DNA): TGTGCCAGCAGCCTTGGACAGGGGTTCTATGGCTACACCTTC.